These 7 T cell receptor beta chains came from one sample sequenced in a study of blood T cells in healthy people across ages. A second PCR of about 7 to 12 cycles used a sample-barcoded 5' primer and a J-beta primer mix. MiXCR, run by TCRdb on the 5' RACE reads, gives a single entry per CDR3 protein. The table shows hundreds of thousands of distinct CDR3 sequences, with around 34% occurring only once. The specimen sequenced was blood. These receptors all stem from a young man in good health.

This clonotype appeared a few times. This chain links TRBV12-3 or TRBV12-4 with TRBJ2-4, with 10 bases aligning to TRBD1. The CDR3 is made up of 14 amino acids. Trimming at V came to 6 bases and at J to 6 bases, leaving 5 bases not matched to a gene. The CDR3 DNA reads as TGTGCCAGCAGGACAGGGGGCCACGGAAACATTCAGTACTTC. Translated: CASRTGGHGNIQYF.

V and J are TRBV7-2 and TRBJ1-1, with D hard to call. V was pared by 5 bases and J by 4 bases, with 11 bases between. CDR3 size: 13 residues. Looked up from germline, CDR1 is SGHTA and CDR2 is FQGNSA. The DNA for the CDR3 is TGTGCCAGCAGCGCGTTCGAGAGCACTGAAGCTTTCTTT. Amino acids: CASSAFESTEAFF.

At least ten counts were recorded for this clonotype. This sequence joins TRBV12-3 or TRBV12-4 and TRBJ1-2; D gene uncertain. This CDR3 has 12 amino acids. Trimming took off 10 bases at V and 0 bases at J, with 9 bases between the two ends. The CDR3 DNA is TGTGCCACAGAGGGAACTAACTATGGCTACACCTTC. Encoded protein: CATEGTNYGYTF.

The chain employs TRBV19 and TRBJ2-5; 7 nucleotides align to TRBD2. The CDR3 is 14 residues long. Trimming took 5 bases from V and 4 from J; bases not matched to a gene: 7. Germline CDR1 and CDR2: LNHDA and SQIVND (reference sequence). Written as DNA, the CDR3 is TGTGCCAGTAGTGGCAGACTAGCTCCAGAGACCCAGTACTTC. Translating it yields CASSGRLAPETQYF.

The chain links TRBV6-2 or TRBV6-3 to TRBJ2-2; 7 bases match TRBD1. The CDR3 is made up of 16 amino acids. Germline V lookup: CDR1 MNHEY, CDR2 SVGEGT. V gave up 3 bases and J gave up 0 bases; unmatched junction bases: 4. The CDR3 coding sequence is TGTGCCAGCAGTTATTGGGGACAGACGAACACCGGGGAGCTGTTTTTT. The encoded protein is CASSYWGQTNTGELFF.

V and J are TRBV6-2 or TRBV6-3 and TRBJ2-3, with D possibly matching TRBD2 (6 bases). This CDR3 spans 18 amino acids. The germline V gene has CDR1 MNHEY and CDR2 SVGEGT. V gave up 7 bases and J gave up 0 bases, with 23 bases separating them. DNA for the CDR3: TGTGCCAGCACTATACGGACTACCTATGGTACTAGCACAGATACGCAGTATTTT. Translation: CASTIRTTYGTSTDTQYF.

The CDR3 DNA sequence: TGCGCCAGCAGCTCCCGGGCCCCGGGCACCGGGGAGCTGTTTTTT. It codes for CASSSRAPGTGELFF. The chain uses TRBV5-1 and TRBJ2-2; D unresolved. The CDR3 consists of 15 residues. V was cut by 3 bases and J by 4 bases, with 13 bases left in between. CDR1 is SGHRS and CDR2 is YFSETQ in the germline V gene.